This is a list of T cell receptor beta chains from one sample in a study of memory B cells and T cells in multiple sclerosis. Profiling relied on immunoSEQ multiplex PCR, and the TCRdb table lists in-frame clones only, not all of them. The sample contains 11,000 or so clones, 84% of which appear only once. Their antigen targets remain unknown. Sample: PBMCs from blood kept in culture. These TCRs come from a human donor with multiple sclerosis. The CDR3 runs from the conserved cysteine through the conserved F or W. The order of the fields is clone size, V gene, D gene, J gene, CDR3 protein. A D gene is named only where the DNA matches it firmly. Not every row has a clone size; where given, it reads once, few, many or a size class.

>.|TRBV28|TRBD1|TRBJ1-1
CASSSGTGGVALVNTEAFF
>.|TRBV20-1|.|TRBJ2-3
CSAYQLTQYF
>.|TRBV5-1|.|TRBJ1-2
CASSLATGIDYGYTF
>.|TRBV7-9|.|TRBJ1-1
CASSLVGQASEAFF
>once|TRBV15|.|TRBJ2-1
CATSREAGPAYNEQFF
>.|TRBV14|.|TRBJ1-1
CASRLGLNTEAFF
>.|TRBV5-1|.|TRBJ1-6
CASSLTRQNNSPLHF
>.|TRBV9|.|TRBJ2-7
CASSVDGQTGSEQYF
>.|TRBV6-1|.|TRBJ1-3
CASSEEGRTGNTIYF
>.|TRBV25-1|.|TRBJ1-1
CASSESGRLSPNTEAFF
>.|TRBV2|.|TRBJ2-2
CASSEVRSNTGELFF
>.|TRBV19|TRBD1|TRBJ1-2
CASSTSAGTGYGYTF
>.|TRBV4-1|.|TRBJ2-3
CASSQEGLSTDTQYF
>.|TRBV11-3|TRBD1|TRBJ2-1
CASSYRDSNEQFF
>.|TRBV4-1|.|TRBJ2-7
CASSPTGLEQYF
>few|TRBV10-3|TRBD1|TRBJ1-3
CAISEPGQGDTIYF
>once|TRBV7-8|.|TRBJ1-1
CASSPFVGRGNTEAFF
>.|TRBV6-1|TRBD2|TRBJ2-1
CATIAGFYNEQFF
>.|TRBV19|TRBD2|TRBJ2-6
CASRTSGASGANVLTF
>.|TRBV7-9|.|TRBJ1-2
CASSLGEGNGYTF
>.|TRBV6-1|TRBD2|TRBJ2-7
CASSVLTSGVSSYEQYF
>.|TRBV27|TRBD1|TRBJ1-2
CASRPQGGLGGYTF
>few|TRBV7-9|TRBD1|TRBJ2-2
CASSEDRVAGELFF
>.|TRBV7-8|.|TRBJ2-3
CASSLAPTSSDTQYF
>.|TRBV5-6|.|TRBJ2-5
CASSLPGRGETQYF
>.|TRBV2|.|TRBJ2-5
CASSVHRDEAEETQYF
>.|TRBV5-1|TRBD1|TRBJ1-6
CASQTGGGHNSPLHF
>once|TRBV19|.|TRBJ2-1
CASRDSNEQFF
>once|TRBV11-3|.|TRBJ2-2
CASSRTGELFF
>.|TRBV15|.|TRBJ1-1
CATSREGGGRTEAFF
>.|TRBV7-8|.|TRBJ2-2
CASSLRGSVVTGELFF
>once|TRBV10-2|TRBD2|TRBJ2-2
CASSWFSGTNTGELFF
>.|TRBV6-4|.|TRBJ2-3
CASSDSASGGADTQYF
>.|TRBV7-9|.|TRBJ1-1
CASRGGSWNTEAFF
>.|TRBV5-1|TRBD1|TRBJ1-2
CASSLGQGANYGYTF
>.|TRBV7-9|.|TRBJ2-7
CASSPDRRLDSIEEQYF
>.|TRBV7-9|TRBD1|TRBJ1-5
CASDRGPGQPQHF
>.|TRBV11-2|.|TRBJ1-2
CASSLDLTGPYGYTF
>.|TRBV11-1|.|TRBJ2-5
CASSLGGQETQYF
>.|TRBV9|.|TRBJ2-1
CASSVAIAGGFYNEQFF
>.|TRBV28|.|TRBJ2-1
CASKNTGGENEQFF
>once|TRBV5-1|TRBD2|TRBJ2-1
CASSLGVGTSHSNSYNEQFF
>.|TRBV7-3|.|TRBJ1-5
CASSLRPPNFGSNQPQHF
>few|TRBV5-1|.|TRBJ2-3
CASSLRGLEKDTQYF
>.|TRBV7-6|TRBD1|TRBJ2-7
CASSPRTGAYEQYF